This T cell receptor beta chain was observed in a study of sequential checkpoint blockade in melanoma. About the research overall: After both sequences, patients received maintenance nivolumab.

The sample's treatment: randomized to nivolumab then ipilimumab (arm A) or the reverse (arm B). From thawed PBMCs, live CD3+CD8+ cells negative for CD19 and CD56 were sorted. The CDR3 covers 18 residues. J was trimmed by 0 bases and V by 0 bases; bases with no gene match: 8. Germline CDR1 reads SGHKS; CDR2 reads YYEKEE (reference sequence). The table came from immunoSEQ multiplex PCR; TCRdb's copy has only in-frame clones and leaves some out. The repertoire holds 25,000 to 30,000 clones, 77% seen once, with 13% in the top ten. This chain connects TRBV5-5 to TRBJ1-3, with 8 bases aligning to TRBD1. Sequencing was performed on CD8+ T cells sorted from blood (inferred from file names), taken from a patient given nivolumab and ipilimumab in sequence. This clonotype originated in a human donor with melanoma. CDR3 residues: CASSLDPGQVRSGNTIYF. Written as DNA, the CDR3 is TGTGCCAGCAGCTTGGACCCGGGACAGGTTCGCTCTGGAAACACCATATATTTT.